The sequence of this TCR beta chain was determined in a study of T cell changes during pregnancy in multiple sclerosis. The count of this clone is one. V lost 0 bases and J lost 4, with 9 bases in between. The CDR3 is made up of 15 amino acids. From germline, CDR1 is MRHNA and CDR2 SNTAGT. TCRdb's table, derived via immunoSEQ multiplex PCR, lists solely in-frame clones and lacks some. Of around 96,000 clones in the sample, around 93% were seen once. This specimen consisted of peripheral blood, obtained in the third trimester of pregnancy. This receptor was obtained from a female donor with multiple sclerosis, enrolled in a pregnancy study. V gene TRBV6-4 combines with J gene TRBJ2-2, with D maybe TRBD2 (5 bases). The CDR3 bases are TGTGCCAGCAGTGACTCCCCTACTAGCACCGGGGAGCTGTTTTTT. Translated, it gives CASSDSPTSTGELFF.